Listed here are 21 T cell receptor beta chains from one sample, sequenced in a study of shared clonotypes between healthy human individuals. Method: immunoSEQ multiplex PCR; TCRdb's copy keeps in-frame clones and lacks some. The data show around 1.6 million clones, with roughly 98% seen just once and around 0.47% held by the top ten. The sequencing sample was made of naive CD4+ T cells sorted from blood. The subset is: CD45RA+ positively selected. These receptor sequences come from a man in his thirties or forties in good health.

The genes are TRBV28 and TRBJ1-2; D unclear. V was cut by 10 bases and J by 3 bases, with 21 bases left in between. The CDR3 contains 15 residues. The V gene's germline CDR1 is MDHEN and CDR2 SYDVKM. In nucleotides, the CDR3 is TGTGCCATCGATAACCGGGTAGGGCAACACTATGGCTACACCTTC. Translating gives CAIDNRVGQHYGYTF.

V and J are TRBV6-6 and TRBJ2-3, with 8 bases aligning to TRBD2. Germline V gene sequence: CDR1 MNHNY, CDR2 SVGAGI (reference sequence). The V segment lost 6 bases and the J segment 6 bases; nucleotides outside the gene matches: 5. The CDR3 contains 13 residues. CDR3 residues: CASRMIAGDTQYF. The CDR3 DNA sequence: TGTGCCAGCAGGATGATAGCGGGGGATACGCAGTATTTT.

The CDR3 here is CASSSSGRTNTGELFF. CDR3 nucleotide sequence: TGTGCCAGTAGTTCTAGCGGGAGAACGAACACCGGGGAGCTGTTTTTT. This chain connects TRBV19 to TRBJ2-2, with TRBD2 matching over 10 bases. The V gene's germline CDR1 is LNHDA and CDR2 SQIVND (reference sequence). V dropped 5 bases and J dropped 0; count of bases not matched to a gene: 3. This CDR3 contains 16 residues. The entire variable domain, with the rest obtained from reference TRBV19 and TRBJ2-2, is as follows: DGGITQSPKYLFRKEGQNVTLSCEQNLNHDAMYWYRQDPGQGLRLIYYSQIVNDFQKGDIAEGYSVSREKKESFPLTVTSAQKNPTAFYLCASSSSGRTNTGELFFGEGSRLTVL.

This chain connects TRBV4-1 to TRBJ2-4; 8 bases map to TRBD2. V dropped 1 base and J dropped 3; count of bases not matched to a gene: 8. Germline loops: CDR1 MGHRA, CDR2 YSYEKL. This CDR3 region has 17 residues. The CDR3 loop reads CASSQGVQAGGKNIQYF. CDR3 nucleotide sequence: TGCGCCAGCAGCCAAGGGGTCCAGGCGGGGGGCAAAAACATTCAGTACTTC.

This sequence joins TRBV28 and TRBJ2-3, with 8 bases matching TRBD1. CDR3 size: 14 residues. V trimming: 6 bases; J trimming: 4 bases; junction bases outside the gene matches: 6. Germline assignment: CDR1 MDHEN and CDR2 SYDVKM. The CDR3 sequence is CASRVQGGPDTQYF. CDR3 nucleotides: TGTGCCAGCAGGGTACAGGGGGGACCAGATACGCAGTATTTT.

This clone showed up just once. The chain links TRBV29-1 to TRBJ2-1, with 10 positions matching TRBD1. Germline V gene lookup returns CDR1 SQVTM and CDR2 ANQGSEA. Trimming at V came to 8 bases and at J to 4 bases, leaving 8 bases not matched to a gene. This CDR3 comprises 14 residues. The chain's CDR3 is CSLCRQGAYNEQFF. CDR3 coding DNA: TGCAGCCTGTGTAGACAGGGGGCGTACAATGAGCAGTTCTTC.

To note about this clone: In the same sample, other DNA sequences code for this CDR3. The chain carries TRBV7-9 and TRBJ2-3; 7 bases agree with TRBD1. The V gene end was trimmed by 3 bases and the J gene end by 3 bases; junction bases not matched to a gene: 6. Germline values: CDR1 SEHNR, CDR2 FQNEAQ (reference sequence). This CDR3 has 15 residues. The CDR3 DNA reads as TGTGCCAGCAGCTTCACTACAGGGGCAACAGATACGCAGTATTTT. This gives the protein CASSFTTGATDTQYF.

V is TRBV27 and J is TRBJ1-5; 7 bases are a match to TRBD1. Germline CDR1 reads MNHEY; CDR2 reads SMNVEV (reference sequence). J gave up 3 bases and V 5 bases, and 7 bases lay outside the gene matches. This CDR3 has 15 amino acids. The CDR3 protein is CASSQGTADNQPQHF. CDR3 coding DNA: TGTGCCAGCAGTCAGGGGACAGCGGACAATCAGCCCCAGCATTTT.

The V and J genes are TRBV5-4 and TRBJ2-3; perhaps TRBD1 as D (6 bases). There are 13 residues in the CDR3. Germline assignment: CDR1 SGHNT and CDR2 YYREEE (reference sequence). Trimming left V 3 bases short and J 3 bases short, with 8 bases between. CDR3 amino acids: CASSWGHTDTQYF. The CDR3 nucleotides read TGTGCCAGCAGCTGGGGGCATACAGATACGCAGTATTTT.

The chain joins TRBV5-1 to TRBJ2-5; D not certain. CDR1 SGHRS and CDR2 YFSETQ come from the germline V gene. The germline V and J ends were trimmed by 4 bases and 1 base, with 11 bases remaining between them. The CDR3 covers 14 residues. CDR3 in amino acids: CASSAGVFQETQYF. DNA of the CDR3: TGCGCCAGCAGCGCAGGAGTCTTCCAAGAGACCCAGTACTTC.

The CDR3 coding sequence is TGTGCCATCAGTGAGCGGGGGATCTCTGGAAACACCATATATTTT. Translation gives CAISERGISGNTIYF. The rearrangement joins TRBV10-3 to TRBJ1-3, with D perhaps matching TRBD1 (5 bases). Germline V gives CDR1 ENHRY, CDR2 SYGVKD. This CDR3 has 15 residues. Trimming left V 2 bases short and J 0 bases short, with 8 bases between.

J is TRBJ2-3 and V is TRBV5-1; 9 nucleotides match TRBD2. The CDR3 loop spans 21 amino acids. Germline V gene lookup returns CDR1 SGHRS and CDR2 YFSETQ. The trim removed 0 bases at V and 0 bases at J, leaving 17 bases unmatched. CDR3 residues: CASSLGLAGRNTTSSTDTQYF. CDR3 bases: TGCGCCAGCAGCTTGGGTCTAGCGGGACGGAACACAACCTCAAGCACAGATACGCAGTATTTT.

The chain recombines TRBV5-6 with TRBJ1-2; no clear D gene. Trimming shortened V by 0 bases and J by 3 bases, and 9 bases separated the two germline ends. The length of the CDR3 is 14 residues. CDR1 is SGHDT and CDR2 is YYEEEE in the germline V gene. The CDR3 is CASSLAPRYYGYTF. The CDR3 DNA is TGTGCCAGCAGCTTGGCCCCTCGGTACTATGGCTACACCTTC.

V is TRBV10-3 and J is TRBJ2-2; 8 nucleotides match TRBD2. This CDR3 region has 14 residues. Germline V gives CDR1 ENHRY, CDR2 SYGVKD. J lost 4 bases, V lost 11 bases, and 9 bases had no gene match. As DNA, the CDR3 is TGTGCCTCCGGCGGGGGGCCCGCCACCGGGGAGCTGTTTTTT. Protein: CASGGGPATGELFF.

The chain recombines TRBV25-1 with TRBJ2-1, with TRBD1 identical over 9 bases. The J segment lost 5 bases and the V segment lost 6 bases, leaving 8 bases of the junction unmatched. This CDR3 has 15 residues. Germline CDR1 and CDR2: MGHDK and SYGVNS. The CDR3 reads CASRTTGGRNNEQFF. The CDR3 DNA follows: TGTGCCAGCAGAACGACAGGGGGAAGAAACAATGAGCAGTTCTTC.

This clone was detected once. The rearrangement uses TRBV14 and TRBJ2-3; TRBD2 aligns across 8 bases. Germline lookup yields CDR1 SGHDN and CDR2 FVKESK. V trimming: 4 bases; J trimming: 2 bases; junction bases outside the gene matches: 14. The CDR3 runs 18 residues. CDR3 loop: CASSPLGSGRIHTDTQYF. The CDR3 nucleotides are TGTGCCAGCAGCCCATTGGGCAGCGGGAGAATTCACACAGATACGCAGTATTTT.

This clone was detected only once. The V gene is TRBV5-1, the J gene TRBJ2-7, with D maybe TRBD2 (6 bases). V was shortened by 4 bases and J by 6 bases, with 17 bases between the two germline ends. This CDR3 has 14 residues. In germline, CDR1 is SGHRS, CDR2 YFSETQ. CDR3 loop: CASSRVAEVGEQYF. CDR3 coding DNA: TGCGCCAGCAGCCGAGTAGCGGAGGTGGGCGAGCAGTACTTC.

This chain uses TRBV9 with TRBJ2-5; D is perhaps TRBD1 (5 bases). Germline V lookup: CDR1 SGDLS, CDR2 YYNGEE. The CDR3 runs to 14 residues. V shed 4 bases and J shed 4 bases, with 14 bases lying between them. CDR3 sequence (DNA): TGTGCCAGCAGCATCCAGGGTGTCCGAGAGACCCAGTACTTC. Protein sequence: CASSIQGVRETQYF.

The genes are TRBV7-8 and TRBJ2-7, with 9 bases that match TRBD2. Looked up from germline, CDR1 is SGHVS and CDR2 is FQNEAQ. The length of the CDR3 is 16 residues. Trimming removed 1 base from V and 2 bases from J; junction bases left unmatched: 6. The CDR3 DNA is TGTGCCAGCAGCTTAGAAGGGCTAGCGGGAACCTACGAGCAGTACTTC. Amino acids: CASSLEGLAGTYEQYF. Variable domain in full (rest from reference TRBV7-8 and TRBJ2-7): GAGVSQSPRYKVAKRGQDVALRCDPISGHVSLFWYQQALGQGPEFLTYFQNEAQLDKSGLPSDRFFAERPEGSVSTLKIQRTQQEDSAVYLCASSLEGLAGTYEQYFGPGTRLTVT.

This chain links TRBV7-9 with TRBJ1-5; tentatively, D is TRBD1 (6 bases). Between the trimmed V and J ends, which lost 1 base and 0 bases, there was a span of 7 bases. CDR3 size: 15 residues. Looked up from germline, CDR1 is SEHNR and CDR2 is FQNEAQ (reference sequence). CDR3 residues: CASSLGTASNQPQHF. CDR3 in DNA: TGTGCCAGCAGCTTAGGGACAGCTAGCAATCAGCCCCAGCATTTT.

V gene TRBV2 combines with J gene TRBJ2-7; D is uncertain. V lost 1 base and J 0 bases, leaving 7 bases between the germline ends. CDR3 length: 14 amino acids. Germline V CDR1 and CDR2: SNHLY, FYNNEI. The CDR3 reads CASSEDQPSYEQYF. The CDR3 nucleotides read TGTGCCAGCAGTGAAGATCAGCCCTCCTACGAGCAGTACTTC.